These T cell receptor beta chains were read from a single sample in a study of T-cell memory formation after mild COVID-19. Via MiXCR, TCRdb re-called the 5' RACE reads, giving one row per CDR3 protein. The repertoire holds 170,000 or so distinct CDR3 sequences, with 20% to 25% as singletons. The sequenced material came from PBMCs or a T cell subset sorted from them (not recorded which). These receptors were collected from an adult woman who had mild COVID-19 (a few samples of this study predate the infection). Cell type and time point are not known. CDR3s include the opening cysteine and the closing phenylalanine or tryptophan. The D gene is left open where the match is weak. Clone size, where shown, is once, few, many, or a class for clones that have expanded.

>TRBD2|TRBV5-1|.|TRBJ2-1
CASSFTSGHYNAQFF
TGCGCCAGCAGCTTCACTAGCGGGCACTACAATGCGCAGTTCTTC
>.|TRBV7-8|.|TRBJ2-1
CASSLEDRPPSSYNEQFF
TGTGCCAGCAGCTTAGAAGATAGGCCCCCTAGCTCCTACAATGAGCAGTTCTTC
>TRBD2|TRBV6-2/TRBV6-3|few|TRBJ2-7
CASSYGGLALYEQYF
TGTGCCAGCAGTTACGGCGGACTAGCACTCTACGAGCAGTACTTC
>TRBD1|TRBV19|.|TRBJ1-6
CASSSSGQAGSYNSPLHF
TGTGCCAGTAGTTCTTCCGGACAGGCCGGCTCCTATAATTCACCCCTCCACTTT
>.|TRBV7-9|few|TRBJ2-2
CASSPLWWSNTGELFF
TGTGCCAGCAGCCCTCTCTGGTGGTCGAACACCGGGGAGCTGTTTTTT
>.|TRBV4-3|few|TRBJ2-1
CASSQEARSGDEQFF
TGCGCCAGCAGCCAAGAGGCCCGATCTGGGGATGAGCAGTTCTTC
>.|TRBV4-1|few|TRBJ2-2
CASSQDMEQAVTGELFF
TGCGCCAGCAGCCAAGATATGGAGCAGGCGGTGACCGGGGAGCTGTTTTTT
>.|TRBV7-9|many|TRBJ2-1
CASSSDRDYNEQFF
TGTGCCAGCAGCTCCGACCGGGACTACAATGAGCAGTTCTTC
>.|TRBV9|.|TRBJ2-3
CASSQYGRPPDTQYF
TGTGCCAGCAGTCAGTACGGGAGACCCCCCGATACGCAGTATTTT
>TRBD2|TRBV20-1|.|TRBJ2-1
CSAKRLAGPYNEQFF
TGCAGTGCAAAGAGACTAGCGGGACCCTACAATGAGCAGTTCTTC
>.|TRBV6-2/TRBV6-3|.|TRBJ1-2
CASSPDKHGYTF
TGTGCCAGCAGCCCGGACAAACATGGCTACACCTTC
>TRBD2|TRBV6-2/TRBV6-3|few|TRBJ2-2
CASSSLAGGNGELFF
TGTGCCAGCAGCTCTCTAGCGGGAGGAAACGGGGAGCTGTTTTTT
>TRBD1|TRBV6-5|.|TRBJ1-1
CASSYGTGRVIAFF
TGTGCCAGCAGTTACGGGACAGGGAGGGTAATAGCTTTCTTT
>TRBD1|TRBV7-9|few|TRBJ2-7
CASSKTDRVGYEQYF
TGTGCCAGCAGCAAGACGGACAGGGTGGGCTACGAGCAGTACTTC
>.|TRBV9|few|TRBJ2-3
CASSVASSRTDTQYF
TGTGCCAGCAGCGTAGCGTCAAGCCGGACAGATACGCAGTATTTT
>TRBD2|TRBV27|few|TRBJ2-7
CASSLLTGGIYEQYF
TGTGCCAGCAGTTTACTGACGGGGGGAATCTACGAGCAGTACTTC
>TRBD1|TRBV7-2|few|TRBJ1-1
CASSPYRGGGTEAFF
TGTGCCAGCAGCCCGTACAGGGGTGGCGGCACTGAAGCTTTCTTT
>TRBD2|TRBV4-3|many|TRBJ2-7
CASSPLAGAYEQYF
TGCGCCAGCAGTCCCCTAGCGGGAGCCTACGAGCAGTACTTC
>.|TRBV12-3/TRBV12-4|.|TRBJ2-1
CASTQGGHDQFF
TGTGCCTCCACACAAGGGGGACATGATCAGTTCTTC
>.|TRBV15|few|TRBJ2-3
CATSDYSAQPTDTQYF
TGTGCCACCAGCGACTATAGCGCGCAACCCACAGATACGCAGTATTTT
>TRBD2|TRBV2|many|TRBJ2-7
CASGLAGGYEQYF
TGTGCCAGCGGACTAGCGGGGGGCTACGAGCAGTACTTC
>TRBD1|TRBV29-1|few|TRBJ2-7
CSVDTPGTGGYEQYF
TGCAGCGTTGATACTCCTGGGACAGGGGGATACGAGCAGTACTTC
>.|TRBV9|.|TRBJ2-1
CASSVDGSIGEQFF
TGTGCCAGCAGCGTAGATGGATCGATCGGGGAGCAGTTCTTC
>.|TRBV24-1|.|TRBJ1-1
CATLGGGDTEAFF
TGTGCCACCCTGGGAGGAGGAGACACTGAAGCTTTCTTT
>.|TRBV7-2|few|TRBJ2-3
CASFSDTQYF
TGTGCCAGCTTCTCCGATACGCAGTATTTT
>.|TRBV4-1|few|TRBJ2-3
CASSQDPSGTDTQYF
TGCGCCAGCAGCCAAGACCCTAGTGGCACAGATACGCAGTATTTT
>TRBD1|TRBV4-2|few|TRBJ1-2
CASSQGYGQEYYGYTF
TGTGCCAGCAGCCAAGGATACGGACAGGAGTACTATGGCTACACCTTC
>.|TRBV7-8|.|TRBJ2-3
CARSQRSATSTDTQYF
TGTGCCAGAAGCCAAAGGTCAGCGACTAGCACAGATACGCAGTATTTT
>.|TRBV27|few|TRBJ2-1
CASSSSDRYNEQFF
TGTGCCAGCAGTTCATCGGACAGATACAATGAGCAGTTCTTC
>.|TRBV4-3|.|TRBJ2-7
CASSQEVHLSGDEQYF
TGCGCCAGCAGCCAAGAGGTTCATCTGTCCGGGGACGAGCAGTACTTC
>TRBD1|TRBV7-6|few|TRBJ2-7
CASSFVTGTGSYEQYF
TGTGCCAGCAGCTTCGTTACCGGGACAGGCTCCTACGAGCAGTACTTC
>.|TRBV10-3|.|TRBJ2-7
CAISDSGSSYEQYF
TGTGCCATCAGTGATTCAGGATCCTCCTACGAGCAGTACTTC
>.|TRBV12-3/TRBV12-4|many|TRBJ2-1
CASSFDNEQFF
TGTGCCAGCAGTTTTGACAATGAGCAGTTCTTC
>.|TRBV25-1|.|TRBJ2-3
CASSERQRAADTQYF
TGTGCCAGCAGTGAGAGGCAAAGGGCGGCAGATACGCAGTATTTT
>TRBD1|TRBV9|.|TRBJ1-1
CASSSRDRGEAFF
TGTGCCAGCAGCTCAAGGGACAGAGGTGAAGCTTTCTTT
>.|TRBV24-1|.|TRBJ2-7
CATSDTGTQYF
TGTGCCACCAGTGATACCGGGACACAGTACTTC
>.|TRBV19|.|TRBJ1-5
CASSIVHSGQPQHF
TGTGCCAGTAGTATAGTTCACTCCGGGCAGCCCCAGCATTTT
>.|TRBV12-3/TRBV12-4|.|TRBJ1-1
CASRFDSRMNTEAFF
TGTGCCAGCAGATTTGATTCGCGAATGAACACTGAAGCTTTCTTT
>.|TRBV20-1|.|TRBJ2-1
CSARDLTVANEQFF
TGCAGTGCTAGAGACCTAACAGTCGCTAATGAGCAGTTCTTC
>TRBD2|TRBV5-6|.|TRBJ2-7
CASSSGPSGSFTREQYF
TGTGCCAGCAGCTCAGGCCCTAGCGGGAGCTTTACTCGCGAGCAGTACTTC
>.|TRBV11-2|.|TRBJ2-7
CASSSVDRIYEQYF
TGTGCCAGCAGCTCAGTGGACAGAATCTACGAGCAGTACTTC
>TRBD2|TRBV18|few|TRBJ2-5
CASSPPAGSGSAETQYF
TGTGCCAGCTCACCGCCCGCAGGGAGCGGGAGTGCGGAGACCCAGTACTTC
>TRBD1|TRBV7-9|.|TRBJ2-7
CASSQGASEQYF
TGTGCCAGCAGCCAGGGGGCCAGCGAGCAGTACTTC
>.|TRBV3-1|.|TRBJ2-1
CASSQSTYNEQFF
TGTGCCAGCAGCCAGTCCACCTACAATGAGCAGTTCTTC
>TRBD2|TRBV3-1|.|TRBJ2-2
CASSYSGRFTGELFF
TGTGCCAGCAGCTATAGCGGGAGGTTCACCGGGGAGCTGTTTTTT
>.|TRBV5-6|few|TRBJ2-1
CASSLLAAEQFF
TGTGCCAGCAGCTTGTTGGCGGCGGAGCAGTTCTTC
>TRBD2|TRBV7-9|.|TRBJ2-5
CASSVGEGETQYF
TGTGCCAGCAGCGTAGGGGAGGGAGAGACCCAGTACTTC
>.|TRBV7-9|many|TRBJ2-7
CASSTNSYEQYF
TGTGCCAGCAGCACGAACTCCTACGAGCAGTACTTC
>.|TRBV20-1|.|TRBJ2-7
CSARSSYEQYF
TGCAGTGCTAGATCTTCCTACGAGCAGTACTTC
>.|TRBV5-1|few|TRBJ2-3
CASSLGLGHSTDTQYF
TGCGCCAGCAGCCTAGGATTAGGCCACTCGACAGATACGCAGTATTTT
>.|TRBV18|.|TRBJ2-7
CASSALGDTYEQYF
TGTGCCAGCTCAGCCTTGGGTGACACCTACGAGCAGTACTTC
>TRBD1|TRBV3-1|.|TRBJ1-2
CASSHSGTGWLSGYTF
TGTGCCAGCAGCCATTCCGGGACAGGCTGGCTCTCCGGCTACACCTTC
>.|TRBV29-1|.|TRBJ2-1
CSVEAGLSYNEQFF
TGCAGCGTTGAGGCGGGCCTATCCTACAATGAGCAGTTCTTC
>TRBD1|TRBV5-1|.|TRBJ1-1
CASSPGQGAGDTEAFF
TGCGCCAGCAGCCCCGGACAGGGGGCGGGAGACACTGAAGCTTTCTTT
>.|TRBV29-1|few|TRBJ1-2
CSVESLGGSNYGYTF
TGCAGCGTTGAAAGTCTCGGCGGTTCTAACTATGGCTACACCTTC